The 13 T cell receptor beta chains reported below all come from one sample, sequenced in a study of Ad26.COV2.S vaccination and SARS-CoV-2 variants. Stated treatment: some 20 received Ad26.COV2.S at low or high dose, single or two shots; roughly five received placebo; per-sample allocation not given. The samples date from day 63 after the first vaccine or placebo injection. The data were produced by immunoSEQ multiplex PCR, yet TCRdb's version contains in-frame clones alone and is incomplete. The sample consists of approximately 410,000 clones, roughly 90% of them appearing once. Source: peripheral blood, taken in a trial of Ad26.COV2.S vaccine versus placebo. These receptors were collected from a person aged 18-65 years who received the Ad26.COV2.S COVID-19 vaccine or a placebo.

The chain couples TRBV19 to TRBJ2-2; either TRBD1 or TRBD2 may supply D (6 bases each). CDR1 and CDR2 (germline): LNHDA, SQIVND (reference sequence). The CDR3 covers 16 residues. With 7 bases removed from V and 6 bases from J, the gap between germline ends came to 21 bases. Here the CDR3 DNA reads TGTGCCAGTATCGACATCCTGGGGGGCCTGGCCGGGGAGCTGTTTTTT. Translating it yields CASIDILGGLAGELFF. Looking up the rest from reference TRBV19 and TRBJ2-2 gives the full variable domain: DGGITQSPKYLFRKEGQNVTLSCEQNLNHDAMYWYRQDPGQGLRLIYYSQIVNDFQKGDIAEGYSVSREKKESFPLTVTSAQKNPTAFYLCASIDILGGLAGELFFGEGSRLTVL.

This clone was detected a few times. The chain uses TRBV6-1 and TRBJ1-2; TRBD1 might be the D (5 bases). The germline V gene encodes CDR1 MNHNS and CDR2 SASEGT. The length of the CDR3 is 13 residues. Deletions cut 2 bases from V and 8 bases from J, with 12 bases between. In DNA, the CDR3 is TGTGCCAGCAGTGAAAGGGGTGGCAGGGGCTACACCTTC. Translation gives CASSERGGRGYTF.

The gene calls are TRBV3-1 (or the pseudogene TRBV3-2) and TRBJ1-2, with 7 bases matching TRBD1. Germline-derived CDR1 and CDR2 are LGHDT and YNNKEL (reference sequence). This CDR3 region has 16 residues. V lost 5 bases, J lost 4 bases, and 13 bases stayed unmatched. CDR3 bases: TGTGCCAGCAGCGACCCCCACCGGGACAGCCGCTATGGCTACACCTTC. Protein product: CASSDPHRDSRYGYTF.

The V and J genes are TRBV7-9 and TRBJ1-2; D possibly corresponds to TRBD1 (5 bases). CDR1 and CDR2 (germline): SEHNR, FQNEAQ (reference sequence). This CDR3 spans 15 amino acids. V was cut by 5 bases and J by 6 bases, with 19 bases left in between. CDR3: CASSPTGGGAHGYTF. CDR3 DNA sequence: TGTGCCAGCAGCCCTACCGGGGGGGGTGCCCATGGCTACACCTTC.

The chain uses TRBV28 and TRBJ2-2; TRBD1 is a possible D gene (6 bases). The CDR3 has 15 residues. V was clipped by 6 bases and J by 4 bases, with 15 bases between them. Germline-derived CDR1 and CDR2 are MDHEN and SYDVKM. CDR3 sequence reads: CASRINGQTTGELFF. The CDR3 nucleotides read TGTGCCAGCAGAATCAATGGACAGACCACCGGGGAGCTGTTTTTT. Full variable domain (remainder filled in from reference TRBV28 and TRBJ2-2): DVKVTQSSRYLVKRTGEKVFLECVQDMDHENMFWYRQDPGLGLRLIYFSYDVKMKEKGDIPEGYSVSREKKERFSLILESASTNQTSMYLCASRINGQTTGELFFGEGSRLTVL.

The genes are TRBV19 and TRBJ2-7, with TRBD1 identical over 10 bases. Germline-derived CDR1 and CDR2 are LNHDA and SQIVND (reference sequence). This CDR3 has 16 residues. The junction had 13 bases not matched to a gene; V was cut back by 5 bases and J by 6 bases. The CDR3 loop reads CASSPRQGAYTFEQYF. CDR3 bases: TGTGCCAGTAGTCCTCGACAGGGGGCCTACACTTTCGAGCAGTACTTC.

J is TRBJ2-7 and V is TRBV19; D remains unclear. The V gene's germline CDR1 is LNHDA and CDR2 SQIVND (reference sequence). Trimming pared 2 bases from V and 6 bases from J, leaving 14 bases between. The CDR3 has 14 residues. The CDR3 nucleotides read TGTGCCAGTAGTATAATTTTAAAGGGTGGCGAGCAGTACTTC. This translates into CASSIILKGGEQYF.

This clone was recorded only once. The genes are TRBV10-3 and TRBJ2-3, with TRBD1 as a possible D gene (5 bases). V dropped 10 bases and J dropped 5 bases, with 16 bases sitting between them. CDR1 and CDR2 (germline): ENHRY, SYGVKD. CDR3 size: 13 residues. CDR3 DNA: TGTGCCACCTCCGGGCCAGGGTTAGATACGCAGTATTTT. Translating it yields CATSGPGLDTQYF.

The V gene is TRBV18, the J gene TRBJ1-6; 7 bases are shared with TRBD1. The V segment lost 5 bases and the J segment 6 bases; nucleotides outside the gene matches: 7. This CDR3 is 15 amino acids long. In germline, CDR1 is KGHSH, CDR2 LQKENI. The CDR3 region is CASSSRDSLNSPLHF. The CDR3 DNA follows: TGTGCCAGCTCATCCCGGGACAGCCTTAATTCACCCCTCCACTTT. The variable domain in full, completed from reference TRBV18 and TRBJ1-6, reads NAGVMQNPRHLVRRRGQEARLRCSPMKGHSHVYWYRQLPEEGLKFMVYLQKENIIDESGMPKERFSAEFPKEGPSILRIQQVVRGDSAAYFCASSSRDSLNSPLHFGNGTRLTVT.

This rearrangement joins TRBV19 to TRBJ2-2; D might be TRBD1 (5 bases). This CDR3 contains 13 residues. The germline V gene encodes CDR1 LNHDA and CDR2 SQIVND (reference sequence). Trimming shortened V by 10 bases and J by 3 bases, and 12 bases separated the two germline ends. In nucleotides, the CDR3 is TGTGCCACTAGAGTCAGGGACACCGGGGAGCTGTTTTTT. As protein: CATRVRDTGELFF.

This CDR3 reads CASSRTTSGGRDEQFF. The CDR3 DNA follows: TGTGCCAGCAGTCGTACGACTAGCGGGGGGCGGGATGAGCAGTTCTTC. This chain uses TRBV28 with TRBJ2-1; 13 positions match TRBD2. V trimming: 5 bases; J trimming: 8 bases; junction bases outside the gene matches: 9. There are 16 residues in the CDR3. Germline V lookup: CDR1 MDHEN, CDR2 SYDVKM. Looking up the rest from reference TRBV28 and TRBJ2-1 gives the full variable domain: DVKVTQSSRYLVKRTGEKVFLECVQDMDHENMFWYRQDPGLGLRLIYFSYDVKMKEKGDIPEGYSVSREKKERFSLILESASTNQTSMYLCASSRTTSGGRDEQFFGPGTRLTVL.

This chain uses TRBV5-1 with TRBJ2-1, with D maybe TRBD1 (5 bases). V was trimmed by 4 bases and J by 9 bases, leaving 14 bases between them. Germline CDR1 and CDR2: SGHRS and YFSETQ. CDR3 length: 13 residues. CDR3 nucleotides: TGCGCCAGCAGCCCCGTGCCCCAGGGTGAGCAGTTCTTC. This codes for CASSPVPQGEQFF. The full variable domain, completed using reference TRBV5-1 and TRBJ2-1, is KAGVTQTPRYLIKTRGQQVTLSCSPISGHRSVSWYQQTPGQGLQFLFEYFSETQRNKGNFPGRFSGRQFSNSRSEMNVSTLELGDSALYLCASSPVPQGEQFFGPGTRLTVL.

The chain uses TRBV30 and TRBJ2-7, with D tentatively TRBD2 (5 bases). The CDR3 consists of 13 residues. Germline values: CDR1 GTSNPN, CDR2 SVGIG (reference sequence). Trimming cost V 6 bases and J 4 bases, with 16 bases left between them. This CDR3 reads CACDSEFDYEQYF. The CDR3 DNA reads TGTGCCTGCGATAGCGAGTTCGATTACGAGCAGTACTTC.